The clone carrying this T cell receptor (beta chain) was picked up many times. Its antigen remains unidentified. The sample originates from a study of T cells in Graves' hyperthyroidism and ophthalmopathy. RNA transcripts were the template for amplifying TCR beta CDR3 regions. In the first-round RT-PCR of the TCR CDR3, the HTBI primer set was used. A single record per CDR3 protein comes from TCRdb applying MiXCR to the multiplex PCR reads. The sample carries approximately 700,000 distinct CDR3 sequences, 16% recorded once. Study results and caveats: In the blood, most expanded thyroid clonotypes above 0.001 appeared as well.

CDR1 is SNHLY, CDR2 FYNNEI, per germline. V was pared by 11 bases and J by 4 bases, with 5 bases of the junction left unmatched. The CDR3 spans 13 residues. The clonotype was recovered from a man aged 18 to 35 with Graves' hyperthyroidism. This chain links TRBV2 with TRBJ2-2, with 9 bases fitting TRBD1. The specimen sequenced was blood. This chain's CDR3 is CAGYRGPTGELFF. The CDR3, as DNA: TGTGCCGGGTACAGGGGGCCCACCGGGGAGCTGTTTTTT.